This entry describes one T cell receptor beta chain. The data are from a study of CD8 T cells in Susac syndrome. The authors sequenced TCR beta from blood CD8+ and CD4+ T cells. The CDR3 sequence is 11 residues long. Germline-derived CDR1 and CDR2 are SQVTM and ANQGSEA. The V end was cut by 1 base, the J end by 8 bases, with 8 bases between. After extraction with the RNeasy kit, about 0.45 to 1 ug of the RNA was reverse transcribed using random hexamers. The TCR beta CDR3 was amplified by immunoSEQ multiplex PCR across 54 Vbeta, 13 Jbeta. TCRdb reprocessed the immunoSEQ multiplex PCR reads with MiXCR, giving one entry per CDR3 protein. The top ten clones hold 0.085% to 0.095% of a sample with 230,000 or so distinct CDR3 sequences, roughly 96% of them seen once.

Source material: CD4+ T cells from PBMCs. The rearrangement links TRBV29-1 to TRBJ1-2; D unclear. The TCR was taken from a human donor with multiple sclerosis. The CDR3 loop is CSVEGSWGYTF. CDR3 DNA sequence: TGCAGCGTTGAAGGCAGCTGGGGCTACACCTTC.